This passage covers 5 T cell receptor beta chains from one sample sequenced in a study of cytomegalovirus exposure and HLA in healthy donors. The study ran its PCR with 60 Vbeta and 13 Jbeta primers. Libraries were prepared by immunoSEQ multiplex PCR; TCRdb keeps only in-frame clonotypes and omits some of them. The data show some 240,000 clones, with roughly 80% seen just once and around 3.9% held by the top ten. Sequencing was performed on PBMCs. The receptors originated from a male donor in good health and CMV-seronegative.

This clone was found a few times. The rearrangement links TRBV29-1 to TRBJ1-2; D possibly corresponds to TRBD1 (6 bases). The CDR3 totals 16 residues. V was clipped by 5 bases and J by 5 bases, with 24 bases between them. CDR1 and CDR2 from the germline V gene are SQVTM and ANQGSEA. Here the CDR3 reads CSVFHREIPTGYGYTF. The DNA of the CDR3 is TGCAGCGTTTTTCACAGGGAAATTCCCACCGGATATGGCTACACCTTC.

The V gene is TRBV4-1, the J gene TRBJ2-1, with TRBD2 matching over 9 bases. The CDR3 sequence is 17 residues long. Per the germline V gene, CDR1 is MGHRA and CDR2 is YSYEKL. V gave up 0 bases and J gave up 1 base; unmatched junction bases: 4. DNA of the CDR3: TGCGCCAGCAGCCAAGATAGCAGCGGGAGGTCCTACAATGAGCAGTTCTTC. This translates into CASSQDSSGRSYNEQFF.

V and J are TRBV5-6 and TRBJ2-3; 14 positions agree with TRBD2. V trimming: 0 bases; J trimming: 1 base; junction bases outside the gene matches: 4. Germline-derived CDR1 and CDR2 are SGHDT and YYEEEE. The CDR3 totals 18 residues. For the CDR3, the DNA is TGTGCCAGCAGCTTGGGACTAGCGGGAGGGTTGGGCACAGATACGCAGTATTTT. Translating it yields CASSLGLAGGLGTDTQYF.

CDR3 sequence (DNA): TGTGCCAGCAGCTCCCTTCTGTTCGAGCAGTACTTC. Translating it yields CASSSLLFEQYF. This chain joins TRBV28 and TRBJ2-5, with D uncertain. With the DNA end fitting TRBJ2-7 better, the J assignment may be wrong. There are 12 residues in the CDR3. Germline lookup yields CDR1 MDHEN and CDR2 SYDVKM.

The chain uses TRBV7-9 and TRBJ2-1; 14 bases match TRBD2. J was trimmed by 7 bases and V by 8 bases; bases with no gene match: 4. The CDR3 has 14 residues. Germline CDR1 and CDR2: SEHNR and FQNEAQ (reference sequence). The CDR3 DNA follows: TGTGCCAGCTCGGGACTAGCGGGAGCTAATGAGCAGTTCTTC. It specifies CASSGLAGANEQFF.